This T cell receptor beta chain appears in the sequencing data of a study of blood T cell repertoires in COVID-19. Study in general: Some COVID-19 samples were acute and others convalescent; all came from the United States, Italy and Spain.

Germline V lookup: CDR1 MDHEN, CDR2 SYDVKM. This CDR3 is built from 14 residues. Trimming pared 2 bases from V and 4 bases from J, leaving 11 bases between. Per the original methods: Amplification with reference gene primers provided the estimates of nucleated cell counts. Assay: immunoSEQ multiplex PCR; the TCRdb copy retains only in-frame clones and omits some. The V and J calls and clone size were taken over from that table, and D and trimming were inferred from the DNA. The sample consists of approximately 190,000 clones, under 90% of them appearing once. The receptor comes from a human donor in a cohort sampled during active COVID-19. Sample: peripheral blood. The chain carries TRBV28 and TRBJ1-2; D perhaps matches TRBD1 (6 bases). The CDR3 loop is CASSLLGAGYGYTF. The CDR3 DNA follows: TGTGCCAGCAGTTTACTGGGGGCTGGCTATGGCTACACCTTC.